Detailed here is one T cell receptor beta chain. Its cognate antigen has yet to be identified. This sample was taken from a study of CXCR3-negative and CXCR3-positive naive CD8 T cells (dated by TCRdb to the late 2010s). A note on the overall study: In total, approximately 150 million TRB reads were obtained, corresponding to roughly 1.5 +/- 0.3 million reads per library. Naive subsets from several donors and memory cells from 3 donors were included in the TRBV-TRBJ cluster analysis. Diversity and physicochemical repertoire analyses covered eleven to twelve donors pooled from two independent experiments.

CDR1 SGHRS and CDR2 YFSETQ are derived from the germline V gene. Measured from the cysteine to the phenylalanine, the CDR3 is 17 residues long. Only the protein is on record. Broad study findings and their caveats: Naive CXCR3-negative and CXCR3-positive cells from the same donor showed similar TRBV-TRBJ usage, whereas memory cells showed distinct patterns. CXCR3 expression partially decreased after cryopreservation, so most assays used freshly isolated PBMCs. Surface CD5, linked to self-reactivity in mice, was comparable between naive subsets; TCR interaction strength was therefore also inferred from TRB CDR3 physicochemical properties. Compared with CXCR3-negative naive cells, CXCR3-positive naive cells had TRB CDR3s with higher hydrophobicity (lower Kidera factor 4), lower energy, and higher strength and volume indices. Both naive subsets had comparably high repertoire diversity, while memory CD8+ T cells had much lower repertoire diversity.

Sequenced using a NextSeq 550. The Human TCR Profiling Kit (MiLaboratory) was used to prepare UMI-labeled 5' RACE TRB cDNA libraries. cDNA synthesis used the entire amount of extracted RNA, and PCR amplification then used the entire amount of cDNA produced. Libraries were prepared in parallel with an identical number of PCR cycles. On the study's bioinformatics: MIGEC and MiXCR extracted about 53,000 +/- 10,000 unique UMI-labeled TRB cDNA molecules per library, requiring at least two reads per UMI. On average, each library contained approximately 40,000 +/- 10,000 functional in-frame TRB CDR3 nucleotide clonotypes without stop codons. Diversity metrics, including normalized Shannon-Wiener and Chao1, were computed in VDJtools after downsampling to 5000 UMI-labeled TRB molecules per sample. VDJtools was used to calculate clonotype-size-weighted physicochemical properties of the central five CDR3 residues, namely interaction energy, strength, volume and Kidera factor 4. TCRdb reprocessed the reads and assigns one entry to each CDR3 protein sequence, leaving out DNA. TCRdb's processing, not the authors', yielded these V and J calls. The sample's own table lists approximately 100,000 distinct CDR3 sequences. The biggest ten clones account for roughly 0.35% of the sample.

For each CD8+ T cell subset, flow sorting was done in triplicate, and 300,000 to 350,000 cells per subset went directly into RLT lysis buffer. To keep memory contaminants out, a stringent definition of naive CD8+ T cells was applied: CD45RO-CCR7+CD27+CD95-. Peripheral blood mononuclear cells were isolated from buffy coats using standard density gradient centrifugation. Naive CXCR3-negative and CXCR3-positive CD8+ T cells were flow-sorted on a FACSAria III. An RNeasy Mini Kit was used to extract total RNA from the sorted cells. The V and J segments used are TRBV5-1 and TRBJ2-1; TCRdb indicates TRBD2, and absent DNA this call remains unverified. Sequencing was done on a sample of naive CXCR3+ CD8+ T cells from blood. This specimen's cell subset or site label, per the study, means: CD45RO-CCR7+CD27+CD95- naive CD8+ T cells expressing CXCR3 (TNR3+). The sequence derives from a human donor in good health. Some clones in this sample may be carry-over from other donors' samples. CDR3 region: CASSNLTSGRAYNEQFF.